A selection of T cell receptor beta chains follows, all from one sample in a study of technical replicates of blood from four donors. Using immunoSEQ multiplex PCR, the repertoire was profiled, and TCRdb retains in-frame clones only, with some absent. The data contain about 83,000 clones, more than 80% of them seen just once; the ten biggest clones take up 0.25%. Sequencing input: T cells isolated from PBMCs. Source of these receptors: a human donor in good health. The CDR3 runs from the conserved cysteine through the conserved F or W. A D gene is named only where the DNA matches it firmly. Some rows mark clone size as missing; the rest say once, few, many or name a class of expanded clone.

d_call | j_call | v_call | clone_size | cdr3_aa | cdr3_nt
- | TRBJ2-7 | TRBV10-3 | - | CAAKQEGSSYEQYF | TGTGCCGCAAAACAGGAGGGATCCTCCTACGAGCAGTACTTC
- | TRBJ2-7 | TRBV27 | - | CASSETGSYEQYF | TGTGCCAGCAGTGAGACAGGCTCCTACGAGCAGTACTTC
- | TRBJ2-7 | TRBV6-5 | once | CASSRLQGLPYEQYF | TGTGCCAGCAGCCGCCTCCAGGGATTGCCCTACGAGCAGTACTTC
TRBD1 | TRBJ2-5 | TRBV5-1 | - | CASSPPGQQETQYF | TGCGCCAGCAGTCCGCCGGGACAGCAAGAGACCCAGTACTTC
TRBD1 | TRBJ2-7 | TRBV11-2 | - | CASSDRDEQYF | TGTGCCAGCAGCGACAGGGACGAGCAGTACTTC
- | TRBJ2-7 | TRBV16 | - | CASSPLLDKSYEQYF | TGTGCCAGCAGCCCTCTGTTGGACAAGTCCTACGAGCAGTACTTC
- | TRBJ2-1 | TRBV6-1 | - | CASSEGAGFPNEQFF | TGTGCCAGCAGTGAAGGGGCGGGATTCCCCAATGAGCAGTTCTTC
- | TRBJ1-1 | TRBV29-1 | - | CSGDYRVTGEAFF | TGCAGCGGGGATTACAGGGTTACGGGGGAAGCTTTCTTT
TRBD2 | TRBJ2-7 | TRBV11-2 | - | CASSLGSSSRLAGSYEQYF | TGTGCCAGCAGCTTAGGGAGTAGCTCCCGACTAGCGGGATCCTACGAGCAGTACTTC
TRBD2 | TRBJ2-7 | TRBV11-2 | once | CASSPIAGGFYEQYF | TGTGCCAGCAGTCCTATAGCGGGGGGGTTCTACGAGCAGTACTTC
- | TRBJ2-1 | TRBV28 | - | CASRGDSRREQFF | TGTGCCAGCAGAGGGGACTCCCGGCGAGAGCAGTTCTTC
- | TRBJ1-1 | TRBV18 | - | CASSPLTVNTEAFF | TGTGCCAGCTCACCCCTAACAGTGAACACTGAAGCTTTCTTT
TRBD2 | TRBJ2-1 | TRBV5-3 | - | CARSLERGGGNEQFF | TGTGCCAGAAGCTTGGAGCGGGGGGGCGGGAATGAGCAGTTCTTC
- | TRBJ1-3 | TRBV29-1 | - | CSVVSSGNTIYF | TGCAGCGTTGTGAGCTCTGGAAACACCATATATTTT
- | TRBJ2-3 | TRBV29-1 | - | CSVEGLVRERRDTQYF | TGCAGCGTTGAAGGTTTGGTTCGGGAGCGGAGAGATACGCAGTATTTT
TRBD1 | TRBJ1-3 | TRBV10-3 | once | CAIRGQGPSGNTIYF | TGTGCCATCAGGGGACAGGGCCCATCTGGAAACACCATATATTTT